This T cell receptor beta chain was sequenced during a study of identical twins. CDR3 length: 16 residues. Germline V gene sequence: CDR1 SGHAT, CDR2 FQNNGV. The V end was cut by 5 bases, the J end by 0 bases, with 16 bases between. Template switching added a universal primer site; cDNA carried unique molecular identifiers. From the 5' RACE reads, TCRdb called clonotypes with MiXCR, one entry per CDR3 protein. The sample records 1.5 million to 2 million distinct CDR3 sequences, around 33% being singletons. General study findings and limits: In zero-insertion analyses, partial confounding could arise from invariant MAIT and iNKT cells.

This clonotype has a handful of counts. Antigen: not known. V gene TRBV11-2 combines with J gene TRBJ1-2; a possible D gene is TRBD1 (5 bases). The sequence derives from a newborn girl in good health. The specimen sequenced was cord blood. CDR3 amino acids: CASSQRYRNPNYGYTF. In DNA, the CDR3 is TGTGCCAGCAGCCAACGCTACAGGAATCCTAACTATGGCTACACCTTC. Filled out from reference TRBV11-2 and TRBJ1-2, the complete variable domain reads EAGVAQSPRYKIIEKRQSVAFWCNPISGHATLYWYQQILGQGPKLLIQFQNNGVVDDSQLPKDRFSAERLKGVDSTLKIQPAKLEDSAVYLCASSQRYRNPNYGYTFGSGTRLTVV.